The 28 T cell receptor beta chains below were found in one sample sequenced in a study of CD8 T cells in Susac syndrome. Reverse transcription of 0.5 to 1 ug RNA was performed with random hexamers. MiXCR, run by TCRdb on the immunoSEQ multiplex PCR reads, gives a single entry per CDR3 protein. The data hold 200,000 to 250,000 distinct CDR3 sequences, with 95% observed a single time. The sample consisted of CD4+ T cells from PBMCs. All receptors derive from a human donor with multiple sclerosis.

CDR3 sequence reads: CASGGVEQFF. CDR3 nucleotides: TGTGCCAGCGGGGGGGTTGAGCAGTTCTTC. The chain couples TRBV3-1 to TRBJ2-1; 7 bases are a match to TRBD2. V was pared by 8 bases and J by 9 bases, with 1 base of the junction left unmatched. The CDR3 length is 10 residues. Germline V gene data show CDR1 as LGHDT and CDR2 as YNNKEL (reference sequence).

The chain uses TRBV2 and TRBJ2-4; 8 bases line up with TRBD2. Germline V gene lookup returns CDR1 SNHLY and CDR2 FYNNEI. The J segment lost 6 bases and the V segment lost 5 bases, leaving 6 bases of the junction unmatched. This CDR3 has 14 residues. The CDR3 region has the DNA TGTGCCAGCAGTCTTTCGGGACTAGTAAACATTCAGTACTTC. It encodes CASSLSGLVNIQYF.

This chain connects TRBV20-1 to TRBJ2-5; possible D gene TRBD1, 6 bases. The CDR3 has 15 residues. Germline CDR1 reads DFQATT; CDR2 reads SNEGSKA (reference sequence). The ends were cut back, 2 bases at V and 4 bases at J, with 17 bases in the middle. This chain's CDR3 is CSARSSGQLLETQYF. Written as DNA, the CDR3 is TGCAGTGCTAGATCGTCGGGACAACTGTTAGAGACCCAGTACTTC.

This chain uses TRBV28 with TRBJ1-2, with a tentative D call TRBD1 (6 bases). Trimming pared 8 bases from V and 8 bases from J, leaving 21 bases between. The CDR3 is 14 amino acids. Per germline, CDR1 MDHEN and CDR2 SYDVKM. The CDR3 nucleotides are TGTGCCAGCGAGACGGCCCAGGGGTTATACGGCTACACCTTC. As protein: CASETAQGLYGYTF.

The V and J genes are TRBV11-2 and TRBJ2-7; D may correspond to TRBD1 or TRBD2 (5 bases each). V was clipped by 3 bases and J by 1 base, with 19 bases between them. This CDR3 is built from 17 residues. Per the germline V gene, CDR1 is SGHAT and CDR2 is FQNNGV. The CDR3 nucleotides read TGTGCCAGCAGCTTTCCACCCCCTAACGGGGCTTCCTACGAGCAGTACTTC. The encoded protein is CASSFPPPNGASYEQYF.

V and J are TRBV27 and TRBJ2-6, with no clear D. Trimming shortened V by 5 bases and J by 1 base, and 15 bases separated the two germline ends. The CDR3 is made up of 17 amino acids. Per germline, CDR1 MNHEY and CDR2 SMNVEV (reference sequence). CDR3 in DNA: TGTGCCAGCAGTCCCCGTGCAGCCCCATCTGGGGCCAACGTCCTGACTTTC. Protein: CASSPRAAPSGANVLTF.

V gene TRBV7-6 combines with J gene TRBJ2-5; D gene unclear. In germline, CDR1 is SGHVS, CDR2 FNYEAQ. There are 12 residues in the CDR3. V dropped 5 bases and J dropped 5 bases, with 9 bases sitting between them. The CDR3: CASSQTGETQYF. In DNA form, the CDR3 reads TGTGCCAGCAGCCAGACTGGGGAGACCCAGTACTTC.

The DNA for the CDR3 is TGTGCCAGCAGTGATCTAGCGGGAGGGCCTGATGAGCAGTTCTTC. Translating gives CASSDLAGGPDEQFF. This chain connects TRBV28 to TRBJ2-1; the match to TRBD2 covers 12 bases. Looked up from germline, CDR1 is MDHEN and CDR2 is SYDVKM. The CDR3 has 15 residues. The ends lost 5 bases at V and 8 bases at J; junction bases unmatched: 7.

CDR3 residues: CAWRGDEAFF. The DNA for the CDR3 is TGTGCCTGGCGAGGGGATGAAGCTTTCTTT. This chain joins TRBV30 and TRBJ1-1; D is possibly TRBD1 (5 bases). This CDR3 contains 10 residues. Germline CDR1 is GTSNPN and CDR2 is SVGIG (reference sequence). V gave up 5 bases and J gave up 7 bases, with 8 bases separating them. The entire variable domain, with the rest obtained from reference TRBV30 and TRBJ1-1, is as follows: SQTIHQWPATLVQPVGSPLSLECTVEGTSNPNLYWYRQAAGRGLQLLFYSVGIGQISSEVPQNLSASRPQDRQFILSSKKLLLSDSGFYLCAWRGDEAFFGQGTRLTVV.

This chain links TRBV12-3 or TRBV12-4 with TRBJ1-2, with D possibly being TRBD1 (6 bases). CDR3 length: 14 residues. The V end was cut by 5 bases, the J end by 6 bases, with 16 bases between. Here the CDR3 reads CASSPDRLFHGYTF. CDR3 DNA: TGTGCCAGCAGTCCTGACAGGCTGTTCCATGGCTACACCTTC.

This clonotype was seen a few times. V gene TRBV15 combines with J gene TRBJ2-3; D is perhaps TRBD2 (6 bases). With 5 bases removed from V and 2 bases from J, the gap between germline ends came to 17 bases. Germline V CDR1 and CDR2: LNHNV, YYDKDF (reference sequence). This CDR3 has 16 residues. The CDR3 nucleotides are TGTGCCACCAGCCCTCTACAAGCGGGCTCCACAGATACGCAGTATTTT. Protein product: CATSPLQAGSTDTQYF.

CDR3 DNA: TGTGCCTGGAAGGGACGGCGGGAGGGTGGCTACACCTTC. Its translation is CAWKGRREGGYTF. V is TRBV30 and J is TRBJ1-2, with a weak D call TRBD1 (5 bases). The CDR3 has 13 residues. Germline loops: CDR1 GTSNPN, CDR2 SVGIG (reference sequence). Trimming stripped 4 bases from V and 7 bases from J, with 16 bases between.

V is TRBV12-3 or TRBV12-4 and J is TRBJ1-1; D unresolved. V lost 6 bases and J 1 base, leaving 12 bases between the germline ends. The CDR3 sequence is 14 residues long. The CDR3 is CASRLKVPNTEAFF. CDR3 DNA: TGTGCCAGCAGACTTAAAGTCCCGAACACTGAAGCTTTCTTT.

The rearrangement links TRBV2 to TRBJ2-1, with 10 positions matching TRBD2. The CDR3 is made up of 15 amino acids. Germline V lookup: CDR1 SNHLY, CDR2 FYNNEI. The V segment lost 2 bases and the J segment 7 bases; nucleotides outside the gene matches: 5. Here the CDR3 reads CASSESSGSWNEQFF. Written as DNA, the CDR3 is TGTGCCAGCAGTGAATCTAGCGGGAGCTGGAATGAGCAGTTCTTC.

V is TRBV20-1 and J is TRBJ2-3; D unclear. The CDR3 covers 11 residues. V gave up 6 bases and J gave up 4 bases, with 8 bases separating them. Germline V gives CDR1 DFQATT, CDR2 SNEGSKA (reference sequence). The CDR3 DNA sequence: TGCAGTGCAGCTGGAGCAGATACGCAGTATTTT. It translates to CSAAGADTQYF.

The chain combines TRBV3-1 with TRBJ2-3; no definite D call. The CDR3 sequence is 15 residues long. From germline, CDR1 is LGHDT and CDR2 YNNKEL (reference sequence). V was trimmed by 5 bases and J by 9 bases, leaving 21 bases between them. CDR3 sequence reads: CASSNYRARWGTQYF. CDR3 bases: TGTGCCAGCAGCAATTACCGGGCCCGGTGGGGAACGCAGTATTTT.

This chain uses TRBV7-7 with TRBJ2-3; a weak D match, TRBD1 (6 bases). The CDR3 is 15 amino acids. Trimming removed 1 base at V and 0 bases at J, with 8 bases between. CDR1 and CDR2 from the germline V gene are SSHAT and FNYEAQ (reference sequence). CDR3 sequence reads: CASSLGGLSTDTQYF. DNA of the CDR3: TGTGCCAGCAGCTTAGGGGGGCTTAGCACAGATACGCAGTATTTT.

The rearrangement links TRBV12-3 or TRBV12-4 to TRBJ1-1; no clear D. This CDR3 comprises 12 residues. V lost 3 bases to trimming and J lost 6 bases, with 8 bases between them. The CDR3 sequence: CASSFSLSEAFF. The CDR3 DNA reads TGTGCCAGCAGTTTCTCCCTCTCTGAAGCTTTCTTT.

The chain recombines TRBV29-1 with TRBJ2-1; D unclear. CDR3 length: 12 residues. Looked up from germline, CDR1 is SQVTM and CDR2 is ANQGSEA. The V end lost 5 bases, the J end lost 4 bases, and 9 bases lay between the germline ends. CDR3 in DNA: TGCAGCGTTAAAAAAAGTTACAATGAGCAGTTCTTC. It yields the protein CSVKKSYNEQFF.

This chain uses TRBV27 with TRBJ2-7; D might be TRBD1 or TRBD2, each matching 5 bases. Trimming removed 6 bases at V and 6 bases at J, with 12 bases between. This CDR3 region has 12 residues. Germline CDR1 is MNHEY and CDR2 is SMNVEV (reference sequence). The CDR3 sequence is CASRTGTGEQYF. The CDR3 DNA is TGTGCCAGCAGGACCGGGACCGGCGAGCAGTACTTC.

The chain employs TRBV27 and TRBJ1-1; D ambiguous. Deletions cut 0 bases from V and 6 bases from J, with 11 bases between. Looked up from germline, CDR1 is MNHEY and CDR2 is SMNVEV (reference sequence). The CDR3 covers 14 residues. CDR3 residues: CASSLSFRVAEAFF. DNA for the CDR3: TGTGCCAGCAGTTTATCGTTTCGGGTAGCTGAAGCTTTCTTT.

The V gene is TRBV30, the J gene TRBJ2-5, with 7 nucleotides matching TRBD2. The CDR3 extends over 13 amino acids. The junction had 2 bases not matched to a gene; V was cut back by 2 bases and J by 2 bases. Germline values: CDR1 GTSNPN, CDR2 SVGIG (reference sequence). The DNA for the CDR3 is TGTGCCTGGAGTAGACTAGCACAAGAGACCCAGTACTTC. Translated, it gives CAWSRLAQETQYF. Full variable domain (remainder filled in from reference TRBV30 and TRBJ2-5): SQTIHQWPATLVQPVGSPLSLECTVEGTSNPNLYWYRQAAGRGLQLLFYSVGIGQISSEVPQNLSASRPQDRQFILSSKKLLLSDSGFYLCAWSRLAQETQYFGPGTRLLVL.

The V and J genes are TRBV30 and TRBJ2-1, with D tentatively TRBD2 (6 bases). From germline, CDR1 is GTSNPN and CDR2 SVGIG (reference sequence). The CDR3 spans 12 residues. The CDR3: CFGRGSYNEQFF. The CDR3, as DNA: TGTTTCGGGCGGGGATCCTACAATGAGCAGTTCTTC.

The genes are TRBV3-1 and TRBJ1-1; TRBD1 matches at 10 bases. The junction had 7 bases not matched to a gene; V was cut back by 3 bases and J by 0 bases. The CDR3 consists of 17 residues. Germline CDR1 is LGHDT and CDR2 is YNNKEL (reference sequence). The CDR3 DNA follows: TGTGCCAGCAGCCACCGGGACAGGGGATCCATGAACACTGAAGCTTTCTTT. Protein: CASSHRDRGSMNTEAFF.

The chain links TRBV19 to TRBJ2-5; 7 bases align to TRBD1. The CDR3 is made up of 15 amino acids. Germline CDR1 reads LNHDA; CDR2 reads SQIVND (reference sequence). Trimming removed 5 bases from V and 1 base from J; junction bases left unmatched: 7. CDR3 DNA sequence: TGTGCCAGTAGTCCGGGACAGACAATCCAAGAGACCCAGTACTTC. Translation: CASSPGQTIQETQYF. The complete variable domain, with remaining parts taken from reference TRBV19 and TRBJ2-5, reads DGGITQSPKYLFRKEGQNVTLSCEQNLNHDAMYWYRQDPGQGLRLIYYSQIVNDFQKGDIAEGYSVSREKKESFPLTVTSAQKNPTAFYLCASSPGQTIQETQYFGPGTRLLVL.

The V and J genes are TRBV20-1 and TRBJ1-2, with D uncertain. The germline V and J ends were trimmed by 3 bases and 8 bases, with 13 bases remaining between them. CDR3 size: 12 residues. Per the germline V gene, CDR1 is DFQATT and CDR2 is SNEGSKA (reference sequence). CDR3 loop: CSARGPSTGYTF. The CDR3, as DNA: TGCAGTGCTAGGGGCCCCAGTACCGGCTACACCTTC.

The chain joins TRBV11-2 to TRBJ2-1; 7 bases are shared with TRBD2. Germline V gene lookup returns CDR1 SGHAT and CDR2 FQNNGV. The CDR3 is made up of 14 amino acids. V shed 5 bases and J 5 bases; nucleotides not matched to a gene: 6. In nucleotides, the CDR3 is TGTGCCAGCAGCCGGGCTAGCGGCAACAATGAGCAGTTCTTC. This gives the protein CASSRASGNNEQFF.

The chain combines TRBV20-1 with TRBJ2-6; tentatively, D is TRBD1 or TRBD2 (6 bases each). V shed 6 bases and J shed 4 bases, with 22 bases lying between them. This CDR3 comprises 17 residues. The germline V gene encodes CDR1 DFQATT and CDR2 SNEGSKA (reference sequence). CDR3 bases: TGCAGTGCACAGCGGCCGGGGGCGTCATCCGGGGCCAACGTCCTGACTTTC. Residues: CSAQRPGASSGANVLTF.